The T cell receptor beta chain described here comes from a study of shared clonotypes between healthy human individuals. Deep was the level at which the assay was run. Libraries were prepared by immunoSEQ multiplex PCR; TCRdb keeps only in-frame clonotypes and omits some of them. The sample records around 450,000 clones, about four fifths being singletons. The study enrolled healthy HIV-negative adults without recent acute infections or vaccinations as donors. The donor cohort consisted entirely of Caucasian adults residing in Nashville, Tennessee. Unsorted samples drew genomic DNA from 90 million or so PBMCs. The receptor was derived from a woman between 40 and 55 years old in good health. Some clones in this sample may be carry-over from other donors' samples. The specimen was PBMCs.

CDR3 DNA sequence: TGTGCCAGCTCACCGGGGGACAGGGGCTCCTACAATGAGCAGTTCTTC. Protein sequence: CASSPGDRGSYNEQFF. V usage is TRBV18 and J usage is TRBJ2-1, with 10 bases aligning to TRBD1. The CDR3 extends over 16 amino acids. Germline lookup yields CDR1 KGHSH and CDR2 LQKENI. Trimming removed 3 bases from V and 0 bases from J; junction bases left unmatched: 2.